This is a list of T cell receptor beta chains from one sample in a study of blood T cell repertoires in COVID-19. Here immunoSEQ multiplex PCR was the method, and the copy in TCRdb shows in-frame clones only, minus some. Here the sample spans around 170,000 clones, roughly 77% being singletons. The sequencing input was peripheral blood. The origin of the receptors is a woman of 80 years or more with COVID-19, enrolled during active disease. Each CDR3 is given with its conserved first and last residue. The order of the fields is clone size, J gene, V gene, CDR3 protein. The listing skips clone size in some rows; elsewhere it reads once, few, many or a size class.

size: -
J: TRBJ1-1
V: TRBV5-1
CDR3: CASSLRGGAGPEAFF

size: -
J: TRBJ2-4
V: TRBV5-4
CDR3: CASSSTENIQYF

size: -
J: TRBJ1-3
V: TRBV11-2
CDR3: CASSLALLSGNTIYF

size: few
J: TRBJ2-5
V: TRBV7-3
CDR3: CASSPGTSGQETQYF

size: few
J: TRBJ2-2
V: TRBV10-3
CDR3: CAIRNAGVAGELFF

size: -
J: TRBJ1-6
V: TRBV7-3
CDR3: CASSLSGGKSPLHF

size: -
J: TRBJ1-1
V: TRBV11-3
CDR3: CASSFGVGTEAFF

size: -
J: TRBJ2-7
V: TRBV29-1
CDR3: CSVDDGGSYEQYF

size: -
J: TRBJ1-6
V: TRBV3-1/TRBV3-2
CDR3: CASSLARGSYNSPLHF

size: -
J: TRBJ2-7
V: TRBV6-1
CDR3: CASSASGGIWAYEQYF

size: -
J: TRBJ2-2
V: TRBV9
CDR3: CASSARWGGTGELFF

size: -
J: TRBJ2-3
V: TRBV19
CDR3: CASRGADTDTQYF

size: few
J: TRBJ1-6
V: TRBV5-1
CDR3: CASSPGQGPNSPLHF

size: -
J: TRBJ1-2
V: TRBV6-5
CDR3: CASRMTGGSYGYTF

size: -
J: TRBJ2-1
V: TRBV18
CDR3: CASSPGGTYNEQFF

size: -
J: TRBJ1-2
V: TRBV11-3
CDR3: CASSLVAGNGYTF

size: -
J: TRBJ1-1
V: TRBV5-1
CDR3: CASSTGPVYTEAFF

size: -
J: TRBJ1-6
V: TRBV11-2
CDR3: CASSHPVGGAGNSPLHF

size: -
J: TRBJ2-2
V: TRBV28
CDR3: CASTGTGGRELFF

size: -
J: TRBJ2-5
V: TRBV9
CDR3: CASSVSPGIQETQYF

size: once
J: TRBJ1-1
V: TRBV6-5
CDR3: CASILGTAMNTEAFF

size: -
J: TRBJ1-2
V: TRBV7-9
CDR3: CASSKGQGADGYTF

size: -
J: TRBJ2-5
V: TRBV12-3/TRBV12-4
CDR3: CASSYRGTQYF

size: -
J: TRBJ2-5
V: TRBV4-2
CDR3: CASSQDPSGLPWEETQYF

size: -
J: TRBJ1-4
V: TRBV6-6
CDR3: CASSAGEKLFF

size: -
J: TRBJ2-7
V: TRBV6-2/TRBV6-3
CDR3: CASSYSSYSYEQYF

size: few
J: TRBJ1-2
V: TRBV29-1
CDR3: CSVEKIGGYTF

size: few
J: TRBJ2-7
V: TRBV7-2
CDR3: CASSVDITYEQYF

size: -
J: TRBJ2-7
V: TRBV4-1
CDR3: CASSHSGTSYEQYF

size: -
J: TRBJ2-5
V: TRBV19
CDR3: CASSISHRHQETQYF

size: -
J: TRBJ2-5
V: TRBV4-1
CDR3: CASSQGSGGLETQYF